The clone carrying this TCR beta chain appeared a few times. Its specificity is not known. The CDR3 runs to 18 residues. Germline values: CDR1 MGHRA, CDR2 YSYEKL. Trimming removed 0 bases at V and 1 base at J, with 18 bases between. Amplification from RNA transcripts yielded the TCR beta CDR3 regions. The first round was an RT-PCR with HTBI primers, and the second round was a multiplex PCR. TCRdb itself ran the multiplex PCR reads through MiXCR, one entry per CDR3 protein. The sample has over a million distinct CDR3 sequences, 35% to 40% seen once. Participants with hyperthyroidism, aged 18 to 65, were newly diagnosed with under 2 months' duration. This sample stems from a study of Graves' ophthalmopathy and Graves' hyperthyroidism. Study-level points and caveats: The model flagged ophthalmopathy progression at around 70% sensitivity and 72% to 75% specificity.

The specimen sequenced was peripheral blood or thyroid tissue (not recorded which). The TCR originated in an adult man with Graves' hyperthyroidism. V and J are TRBV4-1 and TRBJ1-1, with TRBD1 as a possible D gene (6 bases). CDR3 amino acids: CASSQDPAGAYSNTEAFF. CDR3 nucleotide sequence: TGCGCCAGCAGCCAAGATCCGGCAGGGGCATACTCGAACACTGAAGCTTTCTTT.